These T cell receptor beta chains were read from a single sample in a study of cytomegalovirus exposure and HLA in healthy donors. TCRdb's copy holds only in-frame clones and misses some; the assay was immunoSEQ multiplex PCR. The data contain 150,000 or so clones, about four fifths of them seen just once; the ten biggest clones take up approximately 8%. Source material: PBMCs. These receptors were collected from a man aged 25-45 years in good health and CMV-seropositive. Both conserved end residues are part of each CDR3. The D gene is left open where the match is weak. Clone size is shown for a subset of rows, as once, few, many or a class of expanded clone.

D	V	J	size	DNA	CDR3
TRBD1	TRBV19	TRBJ1-2	few	TGTGCCAGTGCAGTAGGTCAGGGGGCAAGAGGCTACACCTTC	CASAVGQGARGYTF
NA	TRBV6-6	TRBJ2-1	NA	TGTGCCAGCAGCGACCGGGGGATGCACAATGAGCAGTTCTTC	CASSDRGMHNEQFF
TRBD1	TRBV5-1	TRBJ1-6	NA	TGCGCCAGCAGGGATGGGACAGGGAGTTCACCCCTCCACTTT	CASRDGTGSSPLHF
TRBD1	TRBV5-1	TRBJ1-2	NA	TGCGCCAGCGGACCGGGACAGGGGGGAGGCTACACCTTC	CASGPGQGGGYTF
NA	TRBV6-6	TRBJ1-5	NA	TGTGCCAGCAGTTACGTCGGGGATAGCAATCAGCCCCAGCATTTT	CASSYVGDSNQPQHF
TRBD1	TRBV18	TRBJ1-5	NA	TGTGCCAGCTCACCTAGGGACAGGGATCAGCCCCAGCATTTT	CASSPRDRDQPQHF
TRBD2	TRBV29-1	TRBJ2-3	NA	TGCAGCGTTTCGAGCGGGAGAGGAGGGGATACGCAGTATTTT	CSVSSGRGGDTQYF
NA	TRBV5-1	TRBJ1-4	once	TGCGCCAGCAGCCCACAGGGTTTTGGTGGTGAAAAACTGTTTTTT	CASSPQGFGGEKLFF
TRBD2	TRBV9	TRBJ2-7	NA	TGTGCCAGCAGCTTAAGGGACTATGATTACGAGCAGTACTTC	CASSLRDYDYEQYF
NA	TRBV19	TRBJ1-5	NA	TGTGCCAGTAGTGTAAATAGCAATCAGCCCCAGCATTTT	CASSVNSNQPQHF
TRBD1	TRBV4-1	TRBJ1-2	once	TGCGCCAGCAGCCTAGGGACAGGGTCCACATATGGCTACACCTTC	CASSLGTGSTYGYTF
NA	TRBV7-3	TRBJ2-7	NA	TGTGCCAGCAGCTCCGGGGGTAGCTCCTACGAGCAGTACTTC	CASSSGGSSYEQYF